This is a list of T cell receptor beta chains from one sample in a study of blood T cell repertoires in COVID-19. Using immunoSEQ multiplex PCR, the repertoire was profiled, and TCRdb retains in-frame clones only, with some absent. The table includes 73,000 or so clones, about 91% detected once. The sequenced sample was peripheral blood. These receptors originate from a human donor with active COVID-19. The donor label of this sample is uncertain. The CDR3 runs from the conserved cysteine through the conserved F or W. A D gene is named only where the DNA matches it firmly. Clone size, where shown, is once, few, many, or a class for clones that have expanded.

j_call: TRBJ2-7; v_call: TRBV28; d_call: TRBD1; clone_size: .; cdr3_nt: TGTGCCATCAAGGGGGCTCAATACGAGCAGTACTTC; cdr3_aa: CAIKGAQYEQYF
j_call: TRBJ1-1; v_call: TRBV5-4; d_call: .; clone_size: .; cdr3_nt: TGTAAGGTCGAGGAGAGGGACACTGAAGCTTTCTTT; cdr3_aa: CKVEERDTEAFF
j_call: TRBJ1-2; v_call: TRBV28; d_call: TRBD1; clone_size: .; cdr3_nt: TGTGCCAGCAGTTTAGCGGGACAGGTGAACTATGGCTACACCTTC; cdr3_aa: CASSLAGQVNYGYTF
j_call: TRBJ1-1; v_call: TRBV18; d_call: .; clone_size: .; cdr3_nt: TGTGCCAGCTCACCACCGATACGGGGGAACACTGAAGCTTTCTTT; cdr3_aa: CASSPPIRGNTEAFF
j_call: TRBJ1-1; v_call: TRBV7-3; d_call: .; clone_size: .; cdr3_nt: TGTGCCAGCAGCTTATATGGGGCGCTGAACACTGAAGCTTTCTTT; cdr3_aa: CASSLYGALNTEAFF
j_call: TRBJ2-7; v_call: TRBV28; d_call: .; clone_size: .; cdr3_nt: TGTGCCAGCAGTCCCGCTACATCAGGCCCTCCCTACGAGCAGTACTTC; cdr3_aa: CASSPATSGPPYEQYF
j_call: TRBJ1-5; v_call: TRBV19; d_call: .; clone_size: .; cdr3_nt: TGTGCCAGTAGGGGGGGTAACGCGAATCAGCCCCAGCATTTT; cdr3_aa: CASRGGNANQPQHF
j_call: TRBJ2-2; v_call: TRBV2; d_call: TRBD2; clone_size: .; cdr3_nt: TGTGCCAGCAGTCTAGCGGGACTGTACACCGGGGAGCTGTTTTTT; cdr3_aa: CASSLAGLYTGELFF
j_call: TRBJ1-5; v_call: TRBV25-1; d_call: .; clone_size: .; cdr3_nt: TGTGCCAGCAGTGAAGGACAGTTCAATCAGCCCCAGCATTTT; cdr3_aa: CASSEGQFNQPQHF
j_call: TRBJ2-2; v_call: TRBV2; d_call: TRBD1; clone_size: .; cdr3_nt: TGTGCCAGCAGTGAAGGGACAGGAGCCACCGGGGAGCTGTTTTTT; cdr3_aa: CASSEGTGATGELFF
j_call: TRBJ2-5; v_call: TRBV7-6; d_call: TRBD1; clone_size: .; cdr3_nt: TGTGCCAGCAGCTTAGCCAAGCAGGGGGTAGAGACCCAGTACTTC; cdr3_aa: CASSLAKQGVETQYF
j_call: TRBJ2-7; v_call: TRBV11-2; d_call: TRBD1; clone_size: once; cdr3_nt: TGTGCCAGCAGCACAAACCCGGACAGGGCTCTCGAGCAGTACTTC; cdr3_aa: CASSTNPDRALEQYF
j_call: TRBJ2-3; v_call: TRBV3-1/TRBV3-2; d_call: TRBD2; clone_size: .; cdr3_nt: TGTGCCAGCAGCCAGACTAGCGGAGGAGATACGCAGTATTTT; cdr3_aa: CASSQTSGGDTQYF
j_call: TRBJ2-7; v_call: TRBV5-1; d_call: .; clone_size: .; cdr3_nt: TGCGCCAGCAGCTTGGAACGGGACGAGCAGTACTTC; cdr3_aa: CASSLERDEQYF
j_call: TRBJ1-5; v_call: TRBV28; d_call: TRBD1; clone_size: .; cdr3_nt: TGTGCCAGCAGCTCGGGACAGAACAATCAGCCCCAGCATTTT; cdr3_aa: CASSSGQNNQPQHF
j_call: TRBJ1-4; v_call: TRBV19; d_call: TRBD1; clone_size: .; cdr3_nt: TGTGCCAGTAGAAGGACAGGGAATGAAAAACTGTTTTTT; cdr3_aa: CASRRTGNEKLFF
j_call: TRBJ2-2; v_call: TRBV5-6; d_call: .; clone_size: .; cdr3_nt: TGTGCCAGCATTCGAGGGATAGAAACCGGGGAGCTGTTTTTT; cdr3_aa: CASIRGIETGELFF
j_call: TRBJ2-1; v_call: TRBV28; d_call: TRBD2; clone_size: .; cdr3_nt: TGTGCCAGCAGTTTTGCGGGAGGGAATACTTACAATGAGCAGTTCTTC; cdr3_aa: CASSFAGGNTYNEQFF
j_call: TRBJ2-1; v_call: TRBV6-1; d_call: TRBD1; clone_size: .; cdr3_nt: TGTGCCAGCAGTGACCTGGGACAGACTAACAATGAGCAGTTCTTC; cdr3_aa: CASSDLGQTNNEQFF
j_call: TRBJ1-4; v_call: TRBV18; d_call: TRBD1; clone_size: .; cdr3_nt: TGTGCCAGCTCACAACTAGGGACAGGGCTAGACGAAAAACTGTTTTTT; cdr3_aa: CASSQLGTGLDEKLFF
j_call: TRBJ2-1; v_call: TRBV24-1; d_call: TRBD2; clone_size: .; cdr3_nt: TGTGCCACCAGTGAGACTAGCGGGGGGGTCTCCTACAATGAGCAGTTCTTC; cdr3_aa: CATSETSGGVSYNEQFF
j_call: TRBJ2-7; v_call: TRBV28; d_call: .; clone_size: few; cdr3_nt: TGTGCCAGCAGTTTACAGGGCTACGAGCAGTACTTC; cdr3_aa: CASSLQGYEQYF
j_call: TRBJ1-2; v_call: TRBV9; d_call: TRBD1; clone_size: .; cdr3_nt: TGTGCCAGCAGCGAGACAGGGGACGGCTACACCTTC; cdr3_aa: CASSETGDGYTF
j_call: TRBJ1-4; v_call: TRBV27; d_call: TRBD1; clone_size: .; cdr3_nt: TGTGCCAGCAGCCCCTGGGAAGACAGGGCTCTCGAAAAACTGTTTTTT; cdr3_aa: CASSPWEDRALEKLFF
j_call: TRBJ2-3; v_call: TRBV28; d_call: .; clone_size: .; cdr3_nt: TGTGCCAGCAGTTTACGTGGGGGCGCAGATACGCAGTATTTT; cdr3_aa: CASSLRGGADTQYF
j_call: TRBJ2-5; v_call: TRBV5-1; d_call: TRBD2; clone_size: .; cdr3_nt: TGCGCCAGCAGCCGGGGAACTAGCGGGAGGGCTGAAGAGACCCAGTACTTC; cdr3_aa: CASSRGTSGRAEETQYF
j_call: TRBJ2-1; v_call: TRBV10-3; d_call: .; clone_size: .; cdr3_nt: TGTGCCATCAGTGAGCTAGCTAAAGATGAGCAGTTCTTC; cdr3_aa: CAISELAKDEQFF
j_call: TRBJ2-7; v_call: TRBV11-1; d_call: TRBD2; clone_size: .; cdr3_nt: TGTGCCAGCAGCAAGGGACTAGCGGACTACGAGCAGTACTTC; cdr3_aa: CASSKGLADYEQYF
j_call: TRBJ2-6; v_call: TRBV28; d_call: .; clone_size: .; cdr3_nt: TGTGCCAGCAGTTTTCAATCTGGGGCCAACGTCCTGACTTTC; cdr3_aa: CASSFQSGANVLTF
j_call: TRBJ2-1; v_call: TRBV6-2/TRBV6-3; d_call: TRBD2; clone_size: .; cdr3_nt: TGTGCCAGCAGTTTGGGACTAGCGGTCTACAATGAGCAGTTCTTC; cdr3_aa: CASSLGLAVYNEQFF
j_call: TRBJ2-5; v_call: TRBV28; d_call: .; clone_size: .; cdr3_nt: TGTGCCAGCACCAGCGGCCAAGAGACCCAGTACTTC; cdr3_aa: CASTSGQETQYF
j_call: TRBJ2-7; v_call: TRBV19; d_call: .; clone_size: .; cdr3_nt: TGTGCCAGTAGTACCCAGGCAGGGCCCTACGAGCAGTACTTC; cdr3_aa: CASSTQAGPYEQYF
j_call: TRBJ1-1; v_call: TRBV27; d_call: TRBD1; clone_size: .; cdr3_nt: TGTGCCAGCACCGTAACAGGGGGCACTGAAGCTTTCTTT; cdr3_aa: CASTVTGGTEAFF
j_call: TRBJ2-3; v_call: TRBV3-1/TRBV3-2; d_call: TRBD2; clone_size: .; cdr3_nt: TGTGCCAGCAGCCAGACCCGGACTAGCGCCACAGATACGCAGTATTTT; cdr3_aa: CASSQTRTSATDTQYF
j_call: TRBJ1-1; v_call: TRBV6-5; d_call: .; clone_size: .; cdr3_nt: TGTGCCAGCTCCCCTCGGGCCGGGGGGGTAGAAGCTTTCTTT; cdr3_aa: CASSPRAGGVEAFF
j_call: TRBJ2-3; v_call: TRBV24-1; d_call: .; clone_size: .; cdr3_nt: TGTGCCACCAGTGATTTGGGGCAGAAGGCAGATACGCAGTATTTT; cdr3_aa: CATSDLGQKADTQYF
j_call: TRBJ2-1; v_call: TRBV28; d_call: .; clone_size: .; cdr3_nt: TGTGCCAGCAGTTTTATGGTGGGGGGCTCCTACAATGAGCAGTTCTTC; cdr3_aa: CASSFMVGGSYNEQFF
j_call: TRBJ1-6; v_call: TRBV9; d_call: .; clone_size: once; cdr3_nt: TGTGCCAGCAGCGGGGGCAATAATAATTCACCCCTCCACTTT; cdr3_aa: CASSGGNNNSPLHF
j_call: TRBJ2-6; v_call: TRBV2; d_call: .; clone_size: .; cdr3_nt: TGTGCCAGCCGACGGGACACCTCTGGGGCCAACGTCCTGACTTTC; cdr3_aa: CASRRDTSGANVLTF
j_call: TRBJ1-5; v_call: TRBV18; d_call: TRBD1; clone_size: once; cdr3_nt: TGTGCCAGCTCACTGAGGACAGGGGGCGATCAGCCCCAGCATTTT; cdr3_aa: CASSLRTGGDQPQHF
j_call: TRBJ2-7; v_call: TRBV28; d_call: TRBD2; clone_size: .; cdr3_nt: TGTGCCAGCATACCAGCGGGAGGCTCGGACGAGCAGTACTTC; cdr3_aa: CASIPAGGSDEQYF
j_call: TRBJ2-3; v_call: TRBV21-1; d_call: .; clone_size: once; cdr3_nt: TGTGCCAGCAGCAAAGGCCGTGGGAGAGACACAGATACGCAGTATTTT; cdr3_aa: CASSKGRGRDTDTQYF
j_call: TRBJ2-7; v_call: TRBV30; d_call: .; clone_size: .; cdr3_nt: TGTGCCTGGAGGCGGGACGACCTAGGGGAGCAGTACTTC; cdr3_aa: CAWRRDDLGEQYF
j_call: TRBJ1-3; v_call: TRBV5-1; d_call: TRBD1; clone_size: .; cdr3_nt: TGCGCCAGCAGCTCCCAACAGGGGTTCTCTGGAAACACCATATATTTT; cdr3_aa: CASSSQQGFSGNTIYF
j_call: TRBJ1-2; v_call: TRBV18; d_call: TRBD1; clone_size: .; cdr3_nt: TGTGCCAGCTCCCTAACGGGACAGGGCTCTAACTATGGCTACACCTTC; cdr3_aa: CASSLTGQGSNYGYTF
j_call: TRBJ1-5; v_call: TRBV7-2; d_call: .; clone_size: .; cdr3_nt: TGTGCCAGCAGCTTTAGACAGACCAATCAGCCCCAGCATTTT; cdr3_aa: CASSFRQTNQPQHF